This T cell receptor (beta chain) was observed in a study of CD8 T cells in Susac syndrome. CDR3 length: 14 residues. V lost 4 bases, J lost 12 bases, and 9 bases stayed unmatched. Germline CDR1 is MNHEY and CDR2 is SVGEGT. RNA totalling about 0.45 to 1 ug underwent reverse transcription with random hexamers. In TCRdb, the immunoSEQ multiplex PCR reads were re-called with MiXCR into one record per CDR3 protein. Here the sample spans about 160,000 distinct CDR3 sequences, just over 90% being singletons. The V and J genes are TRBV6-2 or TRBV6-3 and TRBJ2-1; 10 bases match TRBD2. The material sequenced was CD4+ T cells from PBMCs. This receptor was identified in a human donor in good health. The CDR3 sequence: CASSWNSGGFRQFF. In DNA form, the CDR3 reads TGTGCCAGCAGTTGGAATAGCGGGGGGTTCAGGCAGTTCTTC.